This TCR beta chain was sequenced for a study of OX40 agonist ivuxolimab in advanced cancers. For the study at large: The patients got ivuxolimab, which is an agonistic anti-OX40 (CD134) antibody. The study gave patients intravenous ivuxolimab at 0.01 to 10 mg/kg every 2 weeks.

Findings and limits, study-wide: Dose levels from 0.1 to 3.0 mg/kg saw CD4+ and CD8+ blood T cells expand clonally by week 6. CD8+ T cells were the subset that, on average, had more expanded clones than CD4+.

Details on this clone: Its antigen remains unknown.

The method was immunoSEQ multiplex PCR; TCRdb's version includes in-frame clones alone and lacks a portion of them. The sample records fewer than 40,000 clones, roughly 79% being singletons. After removal of 3 bases from V and 3 bases from J, the junction contained 16 bases not matched to a gene. The CDR3 extends over 18 amino acids. Germline assignment: CDR1 ENHRY and CDR2 SYGVKD. The sequence came from an adult with an advanced solid tumor such as melanoma, head and neck, liver or kidney cancer. Specimen: CD4+ or CD8+ T cells sorted from blood, collected in a trial of the OX40 agonist ivuxolimab. The chain links TRBV10-3 to TRBJ2-7, with TRBD2 identical over 8 bases. The CDR3 region has the DNA TGTGCCATCAGTGATATCAGACGTGGGACTAGGGGCGACTACGAGCAGTACTTC. It translates to CAISDIRRGTRGDYEQYF.